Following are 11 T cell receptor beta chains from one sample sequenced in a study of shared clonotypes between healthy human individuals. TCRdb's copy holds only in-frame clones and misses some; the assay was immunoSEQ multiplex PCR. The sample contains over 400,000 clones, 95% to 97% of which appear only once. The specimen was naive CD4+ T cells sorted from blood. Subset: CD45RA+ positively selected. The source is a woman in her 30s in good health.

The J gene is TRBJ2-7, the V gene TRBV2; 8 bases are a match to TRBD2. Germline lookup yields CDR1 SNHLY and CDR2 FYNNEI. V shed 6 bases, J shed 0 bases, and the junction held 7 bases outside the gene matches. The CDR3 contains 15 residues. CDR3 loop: CASRATSGSSYEQYF. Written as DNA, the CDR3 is TGTGCCAGCAGAGCCACTAGCGGCAGCTCCTACGAGCAGTACTTC. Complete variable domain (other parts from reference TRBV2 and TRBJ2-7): EPEVTQTPSHQVTQMGQEVILRCVPISNHLYFYWYRQILGQKVEFLVSFYNNEISEKSEIFDDQFSVERPDGSNFTLKIRSTKLEDSAMYFCASRATSGSSYEQYFGPGTRLTVT.

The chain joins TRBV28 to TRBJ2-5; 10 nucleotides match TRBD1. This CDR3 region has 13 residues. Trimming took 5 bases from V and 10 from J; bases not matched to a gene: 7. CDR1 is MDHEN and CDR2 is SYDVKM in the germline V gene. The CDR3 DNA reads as TGTGCCAGCAGTAGCGGGACAGGGGAATTCCAGTACTTC. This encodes CASSSGTGEFQYF.

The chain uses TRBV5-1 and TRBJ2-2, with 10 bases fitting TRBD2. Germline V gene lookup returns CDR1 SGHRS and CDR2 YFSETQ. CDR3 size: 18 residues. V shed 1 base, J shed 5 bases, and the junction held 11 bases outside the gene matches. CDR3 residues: CASSLRVAGGSSTGELFF. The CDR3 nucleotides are TGCGCCAGCAGCTTGCGAGTAGCGGGAGGCTCGTCAACCGGGGAGCTGTTTTTT.

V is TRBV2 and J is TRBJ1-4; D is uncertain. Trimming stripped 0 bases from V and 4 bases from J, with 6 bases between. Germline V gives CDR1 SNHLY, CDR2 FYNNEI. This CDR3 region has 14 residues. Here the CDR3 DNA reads TGTGCCAGCAGTGAAGCCTCCGGTAATGAAAAACTGTTTTTT. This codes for CASSEASGNEKLFF.

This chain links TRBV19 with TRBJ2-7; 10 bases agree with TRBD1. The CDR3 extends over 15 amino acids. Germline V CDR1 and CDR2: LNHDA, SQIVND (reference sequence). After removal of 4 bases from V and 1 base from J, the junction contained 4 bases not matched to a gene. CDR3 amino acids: CASSKDRGGSYEQYF. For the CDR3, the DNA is TGTGCCAGTAGTAAGGACAGGGGGGGGTCCTACGAGCAGTACTTC.

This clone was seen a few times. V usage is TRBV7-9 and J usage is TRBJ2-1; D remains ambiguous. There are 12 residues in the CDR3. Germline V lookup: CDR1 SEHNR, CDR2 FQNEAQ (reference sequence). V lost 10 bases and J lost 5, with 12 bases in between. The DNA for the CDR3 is TGTGCCATCGCTCAGGTAAACAATGAGCAGTTCTTC. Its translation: CAIAQVNNEQFF. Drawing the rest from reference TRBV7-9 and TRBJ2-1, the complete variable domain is DTGVSQNPRHKITKRGQNVTFRCDPISEHNRLYWYRQTLGQGPEFLTYFQNEAQLEKSRLLSDRFSAERPKGSFSTLEIQRTEQGDSAMYLCAIAQVNNEQFFGPGTRLTVL.

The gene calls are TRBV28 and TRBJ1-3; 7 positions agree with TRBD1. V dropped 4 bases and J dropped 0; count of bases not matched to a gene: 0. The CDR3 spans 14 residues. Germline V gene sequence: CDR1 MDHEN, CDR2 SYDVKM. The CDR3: CASSSGGSGNTIYF. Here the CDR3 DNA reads TGTGCCAGCAGTTCAGGGGGCTCTGGAAACACCATATATTTT.

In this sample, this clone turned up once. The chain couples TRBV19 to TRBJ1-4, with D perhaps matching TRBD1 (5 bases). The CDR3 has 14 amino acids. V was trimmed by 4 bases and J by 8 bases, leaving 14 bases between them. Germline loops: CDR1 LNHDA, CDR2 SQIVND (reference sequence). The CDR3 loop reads CASSTSPGFEKLFF. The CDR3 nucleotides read TGTGCCAGTAGTACGAGCCCAGGGTTCGAAAAACTGTTTTTT. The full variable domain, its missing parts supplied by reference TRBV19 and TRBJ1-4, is DGGITQSPKYLFRKEGQNVTLSCEQNLNHDAMYWYRQDPGQGLRLIYYSQIVNDFQKGDIAEGYSVSREKKESFPLTVTSAQKNPTAFYLCASSTSPGFEKLFFGSGTQLSVL.

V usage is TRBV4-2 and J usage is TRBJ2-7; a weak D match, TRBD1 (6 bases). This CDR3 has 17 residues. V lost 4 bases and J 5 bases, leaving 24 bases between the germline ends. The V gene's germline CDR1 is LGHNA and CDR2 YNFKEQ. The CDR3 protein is CASSPAWTAGTPNEQYF. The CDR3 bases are TGTGCCAGCAGCCCGGCTTGGACAGCAGGGACGCCCAACGAGCAGTACTTC.

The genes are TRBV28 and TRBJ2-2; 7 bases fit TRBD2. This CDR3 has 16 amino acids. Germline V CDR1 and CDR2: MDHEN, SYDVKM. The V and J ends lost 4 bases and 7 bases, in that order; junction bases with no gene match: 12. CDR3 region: CASSSEGSGKIGELFF. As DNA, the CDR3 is TGTGCCAGCAGTTCGGAGGGCAGCGGGAAGATCGGGGAGCTGTTTTTT.

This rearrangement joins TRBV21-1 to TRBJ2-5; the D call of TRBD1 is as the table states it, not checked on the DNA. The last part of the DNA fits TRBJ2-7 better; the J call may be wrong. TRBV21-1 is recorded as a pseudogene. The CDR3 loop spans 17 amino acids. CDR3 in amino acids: CASSSGTTPHLYYEQYF. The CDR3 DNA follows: TGTGCCAGCAGCTCCGGGACAACGCCCCATCTTTACTACGAGCAGTACTTC.